The 30 T cell receptor beta chains presented below share a single source sample, sequenced in a study of cytomegalovirus exposure and HLA in healthy donors. It was with 60 Vbeta and 13 Jbeta primers that the PCR ran. This table comes from immunoSEQ multiplex PCR, and its TCRdb copy is limited to in-frame clones, with some not included. The sample lists about 180,000 clones; over 75% were seen once. The source material was PBMCs. These receptors were obtained from a man aged 60 to 75 in good health and CMV-seronegative.

The chain links TRBV10-2 to TRBJ2-5, with D unclear. The CDR3 length is 12 residues. The germline V gene has CDR1 WSHSY and CDR2 SAAADI. Deletions cut 8 bases from V and 0 bases from J, with 7 bases between. The CDR3: CASSANQETQYF. CDR3 sequence (DNA): TGCGCCAGCTCCGCTAACCAAGAGACCCAGTACTTC.

In its sample, this clone was seen a few times. The chain links TRBV19 to TRBJ1-4; 7 bases align to TRBD1. The CDR3 runs to 16 residues. The germline gives CDR1 LNHDA, CDR2 SQIVND (reference sequence). J lost 4 bases, V lost 6 bases, and 11 bases had no gene match. In DNA form, the CDR3 reads TGTGCCAGTAGCAAGATACCGGGACAGAGTAATGAAAAACTGTTTTTT. This sequence encodes CASSKIPGQSNEKLFF.

The chain links TRBV5-1 to TRBJ2-1; TRBD2 matches 10 bases. Trimming took 1 base from V and 5 from J; bases not matched to a gene: 3. The CDR3 is 15 amino acids. Germline V gives CDR1 SGHRS, CDR2 YFSETQ. The DNA of the CDR3 is TGCGCCAGCAGCTTGAACCTAGCGGGAGACAATGAGCAGTTCTTC. It codes for CASSLNLAGDNEQFF. Full variable domain (rest looked up from reference TRBV5-1 and TRBJ2-1): KAGVTQTPRYLIKTRGQQVTLSCSPISGHRSVSWYQQTPGQGLQFLFEYFSETQRNKGNFPGRFSGRQFSNSRSEMNVSTLELGDSALYLCASSLNLAGDNEQFFGPGTRLTVL.

This clone has a handful of counts. This sequence joins TRBV5-1 and TRBJ1-1; possible D gene TRBD1, 5 bases. This CDR3 region has 14 residues. Between the trimmed V and J ends, which lost 4 bases and 6 bases, there was a span of 16 bases. Germline V gives CDR1 SGHRS, CDR2 YFSETQ. The CDR3 nucleotides are TGCGCCAGCAGCAAAAGACAGACCGAGTCTGAAGCTTTCTTT. Its protein is CASSKRQTESEAFF.

The chain joins TRBV28 to TRBJ2-6; D perhaps matches TRBD1 (6 bases). Trimming removed 4 bases from V and 4 bases from J, with 14 bases in between. CDR1 and CDR2 from the germline V gene are MDHEN and SYDVKM. This CDR3 contains 16 residues. The CDR3 region has the DNA TGTGCCAGCAGTTCGGCAGGGGCGGACGGGGCCAACGTCCTGACTTTC. It yields the protein CASSSAGADGANVLTF.

The chain is built from TRBV4-1 and TRBJ2-3; 16 bases line up with TRBD2. V lost 8 bases and J lost 1; bases outside the gene matches: 15. Germline CDR1 MGHRA, CDR2 YSYEKL. This CDR3 is 20 amino acids long. Written as DNA, the CDR3 is TGCGCCAGCTCCCTCGGGGGACTAGCGGGGGGGCCCCGGGGCACAGATACGCAGTATTTT. This gives the protein CASSLGGLAGGPRGTDTQYF.

The chain combines TRBV7-8 with TRBJ2-1, with TRBD2 identical over 8 bases. The CDR3 extends over 17 amino acids. V lost 3 bases and J lost 6; bases outside the gene matches: 13. The germline V gene encodes CDR1 SGHVS and CDR2 FQNEAQ. Here the CDR3 DNA reads TGTGCCAGCAGCTTCTCCGGGACTAGTTTCCCAATCAATGAGCAGTTCTTC. It yields the protein CASSFSGTSFPINEQFF.

This clone was found once. The rearrangement links TRBV14 to TRBJ2-7; D possibly corresponds to TRBD2 (5 bases). CDR1 is SGHDN, CDR2 FVKESK, per germline. The V end was cut by 3 bases, the J end by 3 bases, with 6 bases between. The CDR3 is 12 amino acids. The CDR3 is CASSHTSYEQYF. The CDR3 DNA reads TGTGCCAGCAGCCACACTAGCTACGAGCAGTACTTC. Together with reference TRBV14 and TRBJ2-7, the CDR3 gives the full variable domain: EAGVTQFPSHSVIEKGQTVTLRCDPISGHDNLYWYRRVMGKEIKFLLHFVKESKQDESGMPNNRFLAERTGGTYSTLKVQPAELEDSGVYFCASSHTSYEQYFGPGTRLTVT.

The gene calls are TRBV21-1 and TRBJ1-2; TRBD1, the table's D call, was not compared with the DNA. TRBV21-1 is noted as a pseudogene. This CDR3 has 17 amino acids. CDR3 sequence (DNA): TGTGCCAGCAGCAAAGCGCAAAAACAGGGGTCGCCGTCGGGCTACACCTTC. Its translation: CASSKAQKQGSPSGYTF.

The rearrangement uses TRBV19 and TRBJ2-2; D ambiguous. V dropped 3 bases and J dropped 1 base, with 3 bases sitting between them. This CDR3 is 13 amino acids long. CDR1 and CDR2 (germline): LNHDA, SQIVND (reference sequence). CDR3 loop: CASSIGNTGELFF. CDR3 nucleotides: TGTGCCAGTAGTATCGGGAACACCGGGGAGCTGTTTTTT.

The chain joins TRBV12-5 to TRBJ2-6, with 9 bases that match TRBD1. The junction had 1 base not matched to a gene; V was cut back by 0 bases and J by 1 base. Germline CDR1 LGHNT, CDR2 FRNRAP. This CDR3 contains 17 residues. CDR3: CASGLVQGASGANVLTF. The CDR3 DNA is TGTGCTAGTGGTTTGGTACAGGGGGCATCTGGGGCCAACGTCCTGACTTTC.

The chain employs TRBV6-1 and TRBJ1-3; D not certain. Germline-derived CDR1 and CDR2 are MNHNS and SASEGT. The V end lost 5 bases, the J end lost 4 bases, and 6 bases lay between the germline ends. The CDR3 is made up of 12 amino acids. The CDR3 spells CASSPSGNTIYF. CDR3 DNA sequence: TGTGCCAGCAGTCCTTCGGGAAACACCATATATTTT.

The CDR3 loop reads CASSLGTMVSNQPQHF. CDR3 bases: TGTGCCAGCTCTCTCGGGACAATGGTTAGCAATCAGCCCCAGCATTTT. This chain links TRBV18 with TRBJ1-5; possibly TRBD1 for D (6 bases). CDR1 and CDR2 (germline): KGHSH, LQKENI. Trimming took off 6 bases at V and 0 bases at J, with 15 bases between the two ends. The CDR3 extends over 16 amino acids.

The chain has TRBV29-1 and TRBJ1-4; D is undetermined. Trimming removed 4 bases from V and 3 bases from J, with 12 bases in between. This CDR3 contains 14 residues. The germline V gene encodes CDR1 SQVTM and CDR2 ANQGSEA. CDR3: CSVAQSGANEKLFF. The CDR3 DNA is TGCAGCGTTGCCCAATCGGGAGCTAATGAAAAACTGTTTTTT.

V and J are TRBV18 and TRBJ2-3; 11 bases are shared with TRBD2. Germline V gene lookup returns CDR1 KGHSH and CDR2 LQKENI. Unmatched junction bases numbered 2, after V lost 3 bases and J lost 0 bases. This CDR3 contains 16 residues. CDR3 protein: CASSPVAGGSTDTQYF. The CDR3 DNA reads TGTGCCAGCTCACCCGTAGCGGGGGGGAGCACAGATACGCAGTATTTT. Based on the CDR3 plus reference TRBV18 and TRBJ2-3, the full variable domain is NAGVMQNPRHLVRRRGQEARLRCSPMKGHSHVYWYRQLPEEGLKFMVYLQKENIIDESGMPKERFSAEFPKEGPSILRIQQVVRGDSAAYFCASSPVAGGSTDTQYFGPGTRLTVL.

This clone has more than one count but fewer than ten. The chain has TRBV28 and TRBJ1-5, with D perhaps TRBD1 (5 bases). Germline V lookup: CDR1 MDHEN, CDR2 SYDVKM. V was trimmed by 5 bases and J by 6 bases, leaving 14 bases between them. This CDR3 is 14 amino acids long. The CDR3 DNA sequence: TGTGCCAGCAGTGGGGGAGGGTTCGGTCAGCCCCAGCATTTT. Its translation is CASSGGGFGQPQHF. Based on the CDR3 plus reference TRBV28 and TRBJ1-5, the full variable domain is DVKVTQSSRYLVKRTGEKVFLECVQDMDHENMFWYRQDPGLGLRLIYFSYDVKMKEKGDIPEGYSVSREKKERFSLILESASTNQTSMYLCASSGGGFGQPQHFGDGTRLSIL.

The chain links TRBV5-4 to TRBJ2-1; D perhaps matches TRBD1 (6 bases). With 0 bases removed from V and 8 bases from J, the gap between germline ends came to 9 bases. Germline V gene data show CDR1 as SGHNT and CDR2 as YYREEE (reference sequence). The CDR3 sequence is 13 residues long. DNA of the CDR3: TGTGCCAGCAGCTTGGGGGGGCAGGATGAGCAGTTCTTC. Its protein is CASSLGGQDEQFF.

The rearrangement joins TRBV10-3 to TRBJ2-1; 8 bases align to TRBD2. CDR3 length: 14 residues. Germline V gene data show CDR1 as ENHRY and CDR2 as SYGVKD. With 0 bases clipped from V and 14 bases from J, the junction kept 9 bases outside the gene matches. As DNA, the CDR3 is TGTGCCATCAGTGAGTCACCCGGACTAGCCTTAGAGTTCTTC. It specifies CAISESPGLALEFF.

The chain carries TRBV9 and TRBJ2-3; TRBD1 matches at 7 bases. Losses at the gene ends were 0 bases for V and 5 bases for J; bases not matched to a gene: 3. Germline V lookup: CDR1 SGDLS, CDR2 YYNGEE. The CDR3 extends over 14 amino acids. CDR3 DNA sequence: TGTGCCAGCAGCGTAGAAGCAGGGGGAGATACGCAGTATTTT. It encodes CASSVEAGGDTQYF. The full variable domain, with the rest looked up from reference TRBV9 and TRBJ2-3, is DSGVTQTPKHLITATGQRVTLRCSPRSGDLSVYWYQQSLDQGLQFLIQYYNGEERAKGNILERFSAQQFPDLHSELNLSSLELGDSALYFCASSVEAGGDTQYFGPGTRLTVL.

J is TRBJ2-1 and V is TRBV19; 10 nucleotides agree with TRBD2. The ends lost 5 bases at V and 4 bases at J; junction bases unmatched: 5. This CDR3 contains 15 residues. Germline V gene lookup returns CDR1 LNHDA and CDR2 SQIVND (reference sequence). The CDR3 DNA follows: TGTGCCAGTAGTCTAGCGGGGGTTAGGTACAATGAGCAGTTCTTC. This gives the protein CASSLAGVRYNEQFF.

The chain links TRBV7-9 to TRBJ1-5; possible D gene TRBD1, 5 bases. CDR3 length: 15 residues. The V end was cut by 5 bases, the J end by 0 bases, with 11 bases between. The germline gives CDR1 SEHNR, CDR2 FQNEAQ (reference sequence). CDR3 protein: CASSPGRGSNQPQHF. The CDR3 DNA sequence: TGTGCCAGCAGCCCGGGGAGGGGTAGCAATCAGCCCCAGCATTTT.

The rearrangement uses TRBV30 and TRBJ2-7; the D is unclear. This CDR3 contains 13 residues. Trimming removed 5 bases from V and 8 bases from J, with 19 bases in between. The germline V gene has CDR1 GTSNPN and CDR2 SVGIG (reference sequence). This chain's CDR3 is CAWDRQDLTKQYF. The CDR3, as DNA: TGTGCCTGGGATAGACAAGACCTTACGAAGCAGTACTTC.

For this clone: Other DNA sequences in the same sample also yield this CDR3. The genes are TRBV5-1 and TRBJ2-1; 9 positions match TRBD1. CDR1 and CDR2 (germline): SGHRS, YFSETQ. J was trimmed by 4 bases and V by 4 bases; bases with no gene match: 6. CDR3 length: 15 residues. CDR3 amino acids: CASSLGQGRYNEQFF. CDR3 DNA sequence: TGCGCCAGCAGCCTTGGACAGGGGAGATACAATGAGCAGTTCTTC.

V usage is TRBV29-1 and J usage is TRBJ1-2; no clear D. The CDR3 extends over 9 amino acids. V dropped 2 bases and J dropped 8 bases, with 3 bases sitting between them. Germline V gives CDR1 SQVTM, CDR2 ANQGSEA. The CDR3 DNA follows: TGCAGCGTTGAACAAGGCTACACCTTC. Its protein product is CSVEQGYTF.

This clone showed up just a few times. This chain uses TRBV5-1 with TRBJ2-2, with D perhaps matching TRBD1 (5 bases). Trimming removed 2 bases at V and 2 bases at J, with 10 bases between. CDR1 is SGHRS, CDR2 YFSETQ, per germline. The CDR3 totals 15 residues. CDR3 in DNA: TGCGCCAGCAGCTTCCCGACAGTAAACACCGGGGAGCTGTTTTTT. Protein product: CASSFPTVNTGELFF.

The chain is built from TRBV30 and TRBJ1-1, with 8 bases identical to TRBD1. The ends lost 4 bases at V and 10 bases at J; junction bases unmatched: 11. Germline V CDR1 and CDR2: GTSNPN, SVGIG (reference sequence). The CDR3 covers 13 residues. The CDR3: CAWISGQGAVAFF. For the CDR3, the DNA is TGTGCCTGGATTTCAGGCCAGGGGGCTGTAGCTTTCTTT.

The rearrangement joins TRBV30 to TRBJ2-7; 7 bases agree with TRBD1. The CDR3 consists of 12 residues. The germline gives CDR1 GTSNPN, CDR2 SVGIG (reference sequence). The ends lost 4 bases at V and 6 bases at J; junction bases unmatched: 6. CDR3 DNA sequence: TGTGCCTGGACCACAGGGGCTAGCGAGCAGTACTTC. Protein sequence: CAWTTGASEQYF.

This chain joins TRBV7-3 and TRBJ1-2; no clear D. The length of the CDR3 is 10 residues. V lost 10 bases and J 5 bases, leaving 8 bases between the germline ends. The germline V gene has CDR1 SGHTA and CDR2 FQGTGA. CDR3 in DNA: TGTGCCATCCGCGGGTATGGCTACACCTTC. Translating gives CAIRGYGYTF.

The rearrangement joins TRBV6-1 to TRBJ2-1; 10 bases match TRBD2. The CDR3 covers 13 residues. Unmatched junction bases numbered 8, after V lost 10 bases and J lost 8 bases. Per germline, CDR1 MNHNS and CDR2 SASEGT. This CDR3 reads CANRASGSDEQFF. The CDR3 coding sequence is TGTGCCAACCGGGCTAGCGGGAGTGATGAGCAGTTCTTC.

The chain couples TRBV30 to TRBJ2-3; TRBD2 aligns across 14 bases. Trimming cost V 2 bases and J 4 bases; bases outside gene matches: 8. Germline V gives CDR1 GTSNPN, CDR2 SVGIG (reference sequence). The CDR3 length is 17 residues. This CDR3 reads CAWSRARTSGRPDTQYF. In nucleotides, the CDR3 is TGTGCCTGGAGTAGGGCACGGACTAGCGGGAGGCCAGATACGCAGTATTTT.